A selection of T cell receptor beta chains follows, all from one sample in a study of blood T cell repertoires in COVID-19. The data were produced by immunoSEQ multiplex PCR, yet TCRdb's version contains in-frame clones alone and is incomplete. The sample carries 10,000 to 11,000 clones, 75% to 90% recorded once. Sequencing input: peripheral blood. The receptors were gathered from a man between 70 and 80 years old with active COVID-19. Both conserved end residues are part of each CDR3. The D gene is left open where the match is weak. Some rows have no size entry. The others give once, few or many, or a class for an expanded clone.

TRBV25-1	TRBD1	once	TRBJ1-1	TGTGCCAGCAGTTCTTCCCCGGGACAGGGATCGAACACTGAAGCTTTCTTT	CASSSSPGQGSNTEAFF
TRBV6-5	.	.	TRBJ1-2	TGTGCCAGCAGGGACGGCGGGGGGTTAGGGGGCTACACCTTC	CASRDGGGLGGYTF
TRBV6-6	TRBD1	.	TRBJ2-7	TGTGCCAGCAGTCCGACAGGGGACGAGCAGTACTTC	CASSPTGDEQYF
TRBV19	TRBD1	few	TRBJ2-7	TGTGCCAGTAGGGGGCTCGGGACAGGTAGAGACTACGAGCAGTACTTC	CASRGLGTGRDYEQYF
TRBV6-5	.	.	TRBJ2-7	TGTGCCAGCAGTTACTCGCGTCTAGGATCTTGGGAGCAGTACTTC	CASSYSRLGSWEQYF
TRBV4-3	TRBD1	.	TRBJ1-4	TGCGCCAGCAGCCAAGATAGACAGGGAAATAATGAAAAACTGTTTTTT	CASSQDRQGNNEKLFF
TRBV29-1	.	few	TRBJ1-1	TGCAGCTACAGGGAGAACACTGAAGCTTTCTTT	CSYRENTEAFF
TRBV19	.	.	TRBJ2-5	TGTGCCAGTAGTATTTTCGTTGGTGGCGGGACCCAGTACTTC	CASSIFVGGGTQYF
TRBV5-1	TRBD1	few	TRBJ1-1	TGCGCCAGCAGCGCACAAGGACAGGGTACTGAAGCTTTCTTT	CASSAQGQGTEAFF
TRBV18	TRBD1	.	TRBJ2-1	TGTGCCAGCTCACCACCCATGGCGGGTGGGCAGGGGGCGCGAAATGAGCAGTTCTTC	CASSPPMAGGQGARNEQFF
TRBV28	.	.	TRBJ2-7	TGTGCTTGGGGCACCTCCTACGAGCAGTACTTC	CAWGTSYEQYF
TRBV11-2	.	.	TRBJ1-5	TGTGCCAGCAGCTTAGGGGGCCCGAATCAGCCCCAGCATTTT	CASSLGGPNQPQHF
TRBV6-5	TRBD1	.	TRBJ1-5	TGTGCCAGCAGTTACTCGGGACAGGGCAATCAGCCCCAGCATTTT	CASSYSGQGNQPQHF
TRBV10-3	.	.	TRBJ2-7	TGTGCCATCAGACAGGGTTACGAGCAGTACTTC	CAIRQGYEQYF
TRBV5-1	.	.	TRBJ2-7	TGCGCCAGCAGCTTGGGCCGACTACCTAAAGACGAGCAGTACTTC	CASSLGRLPKDEQYF
TRBV27	TRBD2	.	TRBJ2-3	TGTGCCAGCAGTATGGGACTAGCGGGGGGCGGGTATACAGATACGCAGTATTTT	CASSMGLAGGGYTDTQYF
TRBV12-3/TRBV12-4	.	.	TRBJ1-2	TGTGCCAGCAGTTTCGGGAATAGAGGTGGCTACACCTTC	CASSFGNRGGYTF
TRBV18	TRBD1	.	TRBJ2-7	TGTGCCAGCTCACTCCGGGACAGATCCTACGAGCAGTACTTC	CASSLRDRSYEQYF
TRBV13	.	.	TRBJ1-2	TGTGCCAGCAGCCCAGGAGGAGGCAACTATGGCTACACCTTC	CASSPGGGNYGYTF
TRBV5-1	TRBD1	.	TRBJ2-1	TGCGCCAGCGGGGGACAGGGCGGTGAGCAGTTCTTC	CASGGQGGEQFF
TRBV27	.	.	TRBJ1-2	TGTGCCAGCAGTTTAGATGGTAGACAGGTTAACTATGGCTACACCTTC	CASSLDGRQVNYGYTF
TRBV18	TRBD2	.	TRBJ2-2	TGTGCCAGCTCAGCGGGACTAGCGGGGGCCACCGAGAACACCGGGGAGCTGTTTTTT	CASSAGLAGATENTGELFF
TRBV27	.	.	TRBJ1-5	TGTGCCAGCAGTTATCGGGGGGGGAATCAGCCCCAGCATTTT	CASSYRGGNQPQHF
TRBV5-6	TRBD2	.	TRBJ2-1	TGTGCCAGCAGCCTACCGGGACTAGCGGGGTTCAATGAGCAGTTCTTC	CASSLPGLAGFNEQFF
TRBV5-1	.	.	TRBJ1-1	TGCGCCAGCAGTAGGCGGAAGACTGAAGCTTTCTTT	CASSRRKTEAFF
TRBV7-8	.	.	TRBJ1-3	TGTGCCAGCAGGGACGGACTGATCTCTGGAAACACCATATATTTT	CASRDGLISGNTIYF
TRBV5-1	.	few	TRBJ2-1	TGCGCCAGCAGCTTGAGCACCCCGGGCCCGGTGTGGGGAAGGGGCAATGAGCAGTTCTTC	CASSLSTPGPVWGRGNEQFF
TRBV7-2	.	.	TRBJ2-1	TGTGCCAGCAGCTCCGAGATAGCCGGGGAGCAGTTCTTC	CASSSEIAGEQFF
TRBV2	.	.	TRBJ1-5	TGTGCCAGCAGGGAACAGTTCAATCAGCCCCAGCATTTT	CASREQFNQPQHF
TRBV9	TRBD1	.	TRBJ2-7	TGTGCCAGCAGCCCCCGGACAGGGGAAGCCTACGAGCAGTACTTC	CASSPRTGEAYEQYF
TRBV5-5	TRBD1	.	TRBJ2-5	TGTGCCAGCGGCGGACCGGGACAGAAAGAGACCCAGTACTTC	CASGGPGQKETQYF
TRBV7-2	.	.	TRBJ1-2	TGTGCCAGCAGCGCCCAGGGAATGGCTAACTATGGCTACACCTTC	CASSAQGMANYGYTF
TRBV2	.	.	TRBJ1-6	TGTGCCAGCAGTGAAAGCAGGGTCTATAATTCACCCCTCCACTTT	CASSESRVYNSPLHF
TRBV18	TRBD2	.	TRBJ2-1	TGTGCCAGCTCACCAGGGGGAGGGACCTACAATGAGCAGTTCTTC	CASSPGGGTYNEQFF
TRBV29-1	.	.	TRBJ1-1	TGCAGCGAAGGAGCTTGGGTTGGGGAGACTGAAGCTTTCTTT	CSEGAWVGETEAFF
TRBV19	.	.	TRBJ1-5	TGTGCCAGTAGAGGAGGGTCGAGGGATCAGCCCCAGCATTTT	CASRGGSRDQPQHF
TRBV6-5	TRBD1	.	TRBJ2-7	TGTGCCAGCAACTTAGGGGGACAGGGAAATTACGAGCAGTACTTC	CASNLGGQGNYEQYF
TRBV6-2/TRBV6-3	TRBD2	.	TRBJ2-1	TGTGCCGGCAGTTACCCATGGACTAGCGGACAGCAGTTCTTC	CAGSYPWTSGQQFF
TRBV5-4	TRBD2	.	TRBJ2-1	TGTGCGACTTTGGGTGGCGGGGGTAAAAATGAGCAGTTCTTC	CATLGGGGKNEQFF
TRBV23-1	.	.	TRBJ1-2	TGCGCCAGCAGTCAATCCCCCGGGGGGAACTATGGCTACACCTTC	CASSQSPGGNYGYTF
TRBV20-1	.	.	TRBJ1-3	TGCAGTGCTAGTGGGGGCCAGCGACGAAACACCATATATTTT	CSASGGQRRNTIYF